These T cell receptor beta chains were read from a single sample in a study of Ad26.COV2.S vaccination and SARS-CoV-2 variants. Assay used: immunoSEQ multiplex PCR; TCRdb lists only in-frame clones, some missing. This sample carries around 300,000 clones, about nine tenths of them seen once, and the ten largest clones take 6.4%. The sequenced sample was peripheral blood, obtained in a trial of Ad26.COV2.S vaccine versus placebo. The receptors derive from a person aged 18-65 years who received the Ad26.COV2.S COVID-19 vaccine or a placebo. Each CDR3 is given with its conserved first and last residue. D genes are given only for firm matches. Expanded clones are given a class, and other clones once, few, many or no size at all.

>.|TRBV6-5|TRBJ1-1|TRBD1
CASSRQGLTEAFF
TGTGCCAGCAGTCGACAGGGTCTGACTGAAGCTTTCTTT
>few|TRBV12-5|TRBJ1-1|.
CASGFQRATVKTEAFF
TGTGCTAGTGGTTTCCAACGCGCAACAGTGAAGACTGAAGCTTTCTTT
>.|TRBV6-5|TRBJ2-5|.
CASSYSPGALAETQYF
TGTGCCAGCAGTTACTCGCCAGGGGCTCTGGCAGAGACCCAGTACTTC
>.|TRBV19|TRBJ2-6|TRBD1
CASIKGQGSGGANVLTF
TGTGCCAGTATCAAAGGACAGGGGTCTGGAGGGGCCAACGTCCTGACTTTC
>.|TRBV10-1|TRBJ2-7|.
CASSEGGDRVPKLVYEQYF
TGCGCCAGCAGTGAGGGGGGGGACAGAGTACCAAAACTAGTCTACGAGCAGTACTTC
>.|TRBV30|TRBJ2-1|.
CAMAGTAFRYEQFF
TGTGCAATGGCCGGGACCGCGTTCCGGTATGAGCAGTTCTTC
>.|TRBV18|TRBJ1-5|TRBD1
CASSKDRGNQPQHF
TGTGCCAGCTCAAAGGACAGGGGAAATCAGCCCCAGCATTTT
>.|TRBV20-1|TRBJ2-3|TRBD2
CSASGRGLAGGTTDTQYF
TGCAGTGCTAGTGGAAGGGGACTAGCGGGGGGGACCACAGATACGCAGTATTTT
>once|TRBV6-1|TRBJ2-1|.
CASSEGGAKGWLINEQFF
TGTGCCAGCAGTGAAGGAGGGGCGAAGGGGTGGTTGATTAATGAGCAGTTCTTC
>.|TRBV5-1|TRBJ2-3|TRBD2
CASSLEGREAPDTQYF
TGCGCCAGCAGCTTGGAGGGGCGGGAGGCACCAGATACGCAGTATTTT
>.|TRBV7-3|TRBJ1-1|.
CASSPPGMGPMEAFF
TGTGCCAGCAGCCCCCCCGGGATGGGTCCTATGGAAGCTTTCTTT
>few|TRBV11-3|TRBJ1-1|TRBD1
CASSSRTGAEAFF
TGTGCCAGCAGCTCCCGGACAGGGGCTGAAGCTTTCTTT
>.|TRBV9|TRBJ2-7|.
CASSPSLRDSTYEQYF
TGTGCCAGCAGCCCTAGTCTGAGGGACTCCACCTACGAGCAGTACTTC
>once|TRBV7-2|TRBJ1-2|.
CASSTAGANRGYTF
TGTGCCAGCAGTACGGCAGGGGCCAACAGGGGCTACACCTTC
>.|TRBV20-1|TRBJ2-1|.
CSAQYGDKQFF
TGCAGTGCTCAGTACGGGGATAAGCAGTTCTTC
>.|TRBV7-3|TRBJ2-3|.
CASSLMPHGDTQYF
TGTGCCAGCAGCTTAATGCCACACGGGGATACGCAGTATTTT
>.|TRBV6-5|TRBJ2-7|TRBD2
CASRFSGRNYEQYF
TGTGCCAGCAGATTTAGCGGGAGAAATTACGAGCAGTACTTC
>.|TRBV7-3|TRBJ2-7|.
CASSFESGASNEQYF
TGTGCCAGCAGCTTTGAATCCGGGGCAAGCAACGAGCAGTACTTC
>.|TRBV11-2|TRBJ2-2|.
CASSSFSATGELFF
TGTGCCAGCAGCTCCTTTTCGGCCACCGGGGAGCTGTTTTTT
>.|TRBV12-3/TRBV12-4|TRBJ1-5|TRBD1
CASRGQGNQPQHF
TGTGCCAGCAGAGGACAGGGTAATCAGCCCCAGCATTTT
>once|TRBV7-6|TRBJ2-1|TRBD2
CASSLEAGGLDEQFF
TGTGCCAGCAGCTTAGAGGCGGGAGGGTTGGATGAGCAGTTCTTC
>.|TRBV28|TRBJ1-2|TRBD1
CASRWTGGRNYGYTF
TGTGCCAGCAGATGGACAGGGGGCAGGAACTATGGCTACACCTTC
>.|TRBV9|TRBJ2-3|.
CASSARLEGGLDTQYF
TGTGCCAGCAGCGCCCGTTTGGAGGGGGGCTTAGATACGCAGTATTTT
>few|TRBV2|TRBJ2-3|.
CASTEGRPTDTQYF
TGTGCCAGCACCGAGGGCCGCCCCACAGATACGCAGTATTTT
>.|TRBV6-6|TRBJ2-1|TRBD2
CASSYPGTTNNEQFF
TGTGCCAGCAGTTACCCCGGGACTACAAACAATGAGCAGTTCTTC
>.|TRBV7-6|TRBJ2-1|.
CASSLVQNNEQFF
TGTGCCAGCAGCTTAGTTCAGAACAATGAGCAGTTCTTC
>.|TRBV29-1|TRBJ1-1|.
CSVMTVGAKDTEAFF
TGCAGCGTTATGACAGTTGGGGCAAAGGACACTGAAGCTTTCTTT
>.|TRBV5-4|TRBJ2-2|.
CASSLRRAPNTGELFF
TGTGCCAGCAGCCTCCGGCGGGCCCCGAACACCGGGGAGCTGTTTTTT
>.|TRBV6-1|TRBJ1-4|.
CASSEMSGPNEKLFF
TGTGCCAGCAGTGAAATGAGTGGACCAAATGAAAAACTGTTTTTT
>once|TRBV7-2|TRBJ2-5|TRBD2
CASSPTGLAGGLWETQYF
TGTGCCAGCAGCCCAACCGGACTAGCGGGAGGGCTTTGGGAGACCCAGTACTTC
>once|TRBV27|TRBJ2-5|.
CATRKEEEETQYF
TGTGCCACCAGAAAAGAGGAAGAAGAGACCCAGTACTTC
>.|TRBV9|TRBJ2-1|TRBD1
CASSARGPPGEQFF
TGTGCCAGCAGCGCGAGGGGGCCTCCCGGGGAGCAGTTCTTC
>once|TRBV6-6|TRBJ1-2|.
CASSPMSRGGVNYGYTF
TGTGCCAGCAGTCCTATGAGCCGGGGAGGAGTCAACTATGGCTACACCTTC
>.|TRBV7-6|TRBJ2-7|.
CASSGLGGGDSNPYLEQYF
TGTGCCAGCAGCGGTCTCGGCGGGGGCGACAGCAATCCCTATCTCGAGCAGTACTTC
>.|TRBV14|TRBJ2-2|.
CASSQGIGANTGELFF
TGTGCCAGCAGCCAAGGGATAGGGGCGAACACCGGGGAGCTGTTTTTT
>.|TRBV6-1|TRBJ1-5|.
CASLIDRSNQPQHF
TGTGCCAGCTTAATCGACAGAAGCAATCAGCCCCAGCATTTT
>.|TRBV30|TRBJ2-2|TRBD2
CAWTRGGGGELFF
TGTGCCTGGACCCGGGGCGGGGGAGGGGAGCTGTTTTTT
>.|TRBV30|TRBJ2-5|.
CAWSVRETQYF
TGTGCCTGGAGTGTCAGAGAGACCCAGTACTTC
>.|TRBV6-2/TRBV6-3|TRBJ2-7|.
CASSWEAARVDIFYEQYF
TGTGCCAGCAGTTGGGAAGCGGCAAGGGTAGATATATTCTACGAGCAGTACTTC
>.|TRBV7-3|TRBJ1-5|TRBD1
CASSRTGGGQPQHF
TGTGCCAGCAGCCGGACAGGGGGGGGTCAGCCCCAGCATTTT
>.|TRBV5-4|TRBJ2-2|TRBD2
CASSSNLAGGELFF
TGTGCCAGCAGCTCGAACCTAGCGGGTGGGGAGCTGTTTTTT
>.|TRBV6-2/TRBV6-3|TRBJ2-6|.
CASSYSGVGANVLTF
TGTGCCAGCAGTTACTCAGGGGTTGGGGCCAACGTCCTGACTTTC
>.|TRBV30|TRBJ2-7|TRBD2
CAWSGTGGEQYF
TGTGCCTGGAGCGGCACGGGGGGTGAGCAGTACTTC
>.|TRBV27|TRBJ1-5|.
CASSFQFRDGGQPQHF
TGTGCCAGCAGTTTCCAGTTCCGCGACGGCGGTCAGCCCCAGCATTTT